This T cell receptor beta chain was sequenced in a study of a mutant IDH1 vaccine in newly diagnosed glioma. Here immunoSEQ multiplex PCR was the method, and the copy in TCRdb shows in-frame clones only, minus some. The sample yields roughly 38,000 clones, approximately 92% seen once. The CDR3 has 15 residues. Trimming took off 6 bases at V and 3 bases at J, with 14 bases between the two ends. Germline loops: CDR1 MDHEN, CDR2 SYDVKM. Noted time point: week 35, safety follow-up. Every vaccination contained 300 ug of the mutant IDH1 20-mer peptide and was paired with topical imiquimod. Concerning this clone itself: Its cognate antigen is unknown.

Source: PBMCs, taken from a glioma patient whose treatment included an IDH1 peptide vaccine. The chain links TRBV28 to TRBJ1-4; D perhaps matches TRBD1 (5 bases). The clonotype was recovered from a man in his forties with glioma. The CDR3 DNA reads as TGTGCCAGCAGGTCTACTCAGGGACCTAATGAAAAACTGTTTTTT. Its translation is CASRSTQGPNEKLFF. Together with reference TRBV28 and TRBJ1-4, the CDR3 gives the full variable domain: DVKVTQSSRYLVKRTGEKVFLECVQDMDHENMFWYRQDPGLGLRLIYFSYDVKMKEKGDIPEGYSVSREKKERFSLILESASTNQTSMYLCASRSTQGPNEKLFFGSGTQLSVL.